This T cell receptor (beta chain) was obtained from a study of blood T cell repertoires in COVID-19. CDR3 length: 15 residues. The V end lost 6 bases, the J end lost 0 bases, and 12 bases lay between the germline ends. From germline, CDR1 is MNHEY and CDR2 SMNVEV (reference sequence). Generated by immunoSEQ multiplex PCR, the TCRdb table keeps only in-frame clones and is missing some. The sample comprises a few hundred thousand clones, about nine tenths of which are singletons, and around an eighth rests with the top ten. Input material: peripheral blood. The V and J genes are TRBV27 and TRBJ1-5, with D unresolved. The source is a woman between 55 and 75 years old with acute or convalescent COVID-19. CDR3 sequence: CASSRKSGSNQPQHF. CDR3 DNA: TGTGCCAGCAGCCGAAAATCAGGTAGCAATCAGCCCCAGCATTTT.